The next 30 T cell receptor beta chains were all read from a single sample in a study of shared clonotypes between healthy human individuals. This table comes from immunoSEQ multiplex PCR, and its TCRdb copy is limited to in-frame clones, with some not included. In the table there are about 1 million clones, about 80% of which are singletons. The sequencing input was memory CD4+ T cells from PBMCs. Indicated subset: CD45RA-negative fraction. These receptors originate from a man aged 18 to 30 in good health. Some clones in this sample may be carry-over from other donors' samples.

The CDR3 sequence is CASSLVADQPQHF. The CDR3 DNA is TGTGCCAGCAGCTTGGTGGCGGATCAGCCCCAGCATTTT. The gene calls are TRBV5-8 and TRBJ1-5; no definite D call. V was shortened by 0 bases and J by 5 bases, with 6 bases between the two germline ends. The CDR3 consists of 13 residues. Germline lookup yields CDR1 SGHTS and CDR2 YDEGEE.

V and J are TRBV5-6 and TRBJ2-7; TRBD2 might be the D (5 bases). Germline assignment: CDR1 SGHDT and CDR2 YYEEEE. The length of the CDR3 is 16 residues. V shed 5 bases and J shed 0 bases, with 18 bases lying between them. The CDR3 nucleotides read TGTGCCAGCAGTCCATATAGGATAAGCGGCTCCTACGAGCAGTACTTC. It codes for CASSPYRISGSYEQYF.

The DNA of the CDR3 is TGCGCCAGCAGCTTGGCCGATGGAGGAGGAGGACACGCGCAGTACTTC. Its translation: CASSLADGGGGHAQYF. This sequence joins TRBV5-1 and TRBJ2-7; tentatively, D is TRBD1 or TRBD2 (5 bases each). CDR1 and CDR2 (germline): SGHRS, YFSETQ. This CDR3 is 16 amino acids long. V shed 0 bases and J shed 9 bases, with 22 bases lying between them.

The CDR3 coding sequence is TGTGCCAGCAGTGTAATACCGGGGACCCAAGAGACCCAGTACTTC. This gives the protein CASSVIPGTQETQYF. J is TRBJ2-5 and V is TRBV6-1; D tentatively fits TRBD1 or TRBD2 (5 bases each). This CDR3 comprises 15 residues. Germline CDR1 MNHNS, CDR2 SASEGT. V was pared by 4 bases and J by 1 base, with 13 bases between.

V gene TRBV28 combines with J gene TRBJ1-2; D gene uncertain. CDR3 size: 13 residues. Trimming cost V 7 bases and J 0 bases, with 9 bases left between them. CDR1 and CDR2 from the germline V gene are MDHEN and SYDVKM. The DNA for the CDR3 is TGTGCCAGCACCTTGGGCCCTAACTATGGCTACACCTTC. Translating it yields CASTLGPNYGYTF.

V usage is TRBV28 and J usage is TRBJ1-3; 12 bases match TRBD1. CDR3 length: 15 amino acids. The V gene's germline CDR1 is MDHEN and CDR2 SYDVKM. With 8 bases clipped from V and 4 bases from J, the junction kept 6 bases outside the gene matches. The CDR3 bases are TGTGCCAGCCAGGGGGACAGGGGGCGAGGAAACACCATATATTTT. Its translation is CASQGDRGRGNTIYF.

The V and J genes are TRBV5-6 and TRBJ1-1; perhaps TRBD1 as D (6 bases). Per germline, CDR1 SGHDT and CDR2 YYEEEE. There are 13 residues in the CDR3. Trimming took off 4 bases at V and 7 bases at J, with 14 bases between the two ends. CDR3: CASSTAGVSEAFF. Here the CDR3 DNA reads TGTGCCAGCAGCACCGCAGGGGTTAGTGAAGCTTTCTTT.

The chain employs TRBV10-3 and TRBJ2-3, with 9 bases fitting TRBD2. CDR1 and CDR2 from the germline V gene are ENHRY and SYGVKD. The ends lost 9 bases at V and 0 bases at J; junction bases unmatched: 4. The CDR3 contains 14 residues. The CDR3 DNA sequence: TGTGCCATGAGACTAGCGGCTAGCACAGATACGCAGTATTTT. This sequence encodes CAMRLAASTDTQYF.

The V and J genes are TRBV6-6 and TRBJ1-1, with D possibly TRBD1 on 5 matching bases. The CDR3 is 15 residues long. Per the germline V gene, CDR1 is MNHNY and CDR2 is SVGAGI (reference sequence). Trimming left V 4 bases short and J 0 bases short, with 12 bases between. CDR3 DNA sequence: TGTGCCAGCAGTTTAGAGACAGTCATGAACACTGAAGCTTTCTTT. This gives the protein CASSLETVMNTEAFF.

This chain connects TRBV30 to TRBJ1-1; D is unresolved. V shed 0 bases and J shed 6 bases, with 14 bases lying between them. The CDR3 is 14 residues long. The germline CDR1 and CDR2 sequences are GTSNPN and SVGIG (reference sequence). The CDR3 region is CAWSVLRSGPEAFF. Here the CDR3 DNA reads TGTGCCTGGAGTGTACTTAGGTCGGGCCCTGAAGCTTTCTTT.

V is TRBV9 and J is TRBJ2-3; D gene ambiguous. The CDR3 loop spans 14 amino acids. Germline-derived CDR1 and CDR2 are SGDLS and YYNGEE. Trimming took off 0 bases at V and 0 bases at J, with 5 bases between the two ends. The CDR3 spells CASSVEPSTDTQYF. The CDR3 nucleotides read TGTGCCAGCAGCGTAGAACCCAGCACAGATACGCAGTATTTT.

The V and J genes are TRBV9 and TRBJ2-2; TRBD2 matches at 16 bases. CDR3 size: 19 residues. J lost 4 bases, V lost 0 bases, and 6 bases had no gene match. CDR1 is SGDLS and CDR2 is YYNGEE in the germline V gene. CDR3 DNA: TGTGCCAGCAGCGTAGTGGGGACTAGCGGGAGGGCCTCCACCGGGGAGCTGTTTTTT. Translated: CASSVVGTSGRASTGELFF.

The chain joins TRBV15 to TRBJ2-7; D might be TRBD1 (6 bases). Germline V gene sequence: CDR1 LNHNV, CDR2 YYDKDF (reference sequence). V dropped 0 bases and J dropped 6 bases, with 12 bases sitting between them. The CDR3 runs 14 residues. CDR3: CATSRDILGGEQYF. CDR3 DNA: TGTGCCACCAGCAGAGATATTTTAGGGGGCGAGCAGTACTTC.

V and J are TRBV7-9 and TRBJ2-7, with TRBD2 as a possible D gene (7 bases). Trimming shortened V by 4 bases and J by 5 bases, and 18 bases separated the two germline ends. This CDR3 region has 15 residues. Germline V CDR1 and CDR2: SEHNR, FQNEAQ (reference sequence). This CDR3 reads CASSSLGGAPHEQYF. In DNA form, the CDR3 reads TGTGCCAGCAGCTCCCTGGGGGGGGCCCCCCACGAGCAGTACTTC.

The chain uses TRBV7-3 and TRBJ1-1; tentatively, D is TRBD1 (6 bases). The CDR3 sequence is 14 residues long. CDR1 is SGHTA and CDR2 is FQGTGA in the germline V gene. Trimming shortened V by 5 bases and J by 1 base, and 11 bases separated the two germline ends. CDR3 amino acids: CASSMDSWNTEAFF. The CDR3 nucleotides are TGTGCCAGCAGCATGGACAGTTGGAACACTGAAGCTTTCTTT.

The chain joins TRBV7-9 to TRBJ2-7, with TRBD1 identical over 8 bases. The CDR3 loop spans 13 amino acids. Germline trimming cut 4 bases from V and 7 bases from J; bases unmatched to any gene: 6. Germline assignment: CDR1 SEHNR and CDR2 FQNEAQ (reference sequence). The CDR3 nucleotides read TGTGCCAGCAGCTCGACAGGGGCTGGAGAGCAGTACTTC. Encoded protein: CASSSTGAGEQYF.

CDR3 residues: CASSPPGQGDTGELFF. In DNA, the CDR3 is TGCGCCAGCAGCCCCCCGGGGCAGGGGGACACCGGGGAGCTGTTTTTT. The V gene is TRBV5-1, the J gene TRBJ2-2, with TRBD1 identical over 7 bases. The CDR3 is 16 residues long. V shed 4 bases and J 3 bases; nucleotides not matched to a gene: 9. Germline CDR1 and CDR2: SGHRS and YFSETQ.

The chain couples TRBV5-4 to TRBJ2-5; 7 bases align to TRBD1. Per germline, CDR1 SGHNT and CDR2 YYREEE (reference sequence). After removal of 4 bases from V and 0 bases from J, the junction contained 6 bases not matched to a gene. This CDR3 comprises 15 residues. CDR3 in DNA: TGTGCCAGCAGCGGAAAGACAGGGCACCAAGAGACCCAGTACTTC. Protein product: CASSGKTGHQETQYF.

As regards this clone: One junction end disagrees with the germline gene, perhaps due to a read error. V is TRBV5-6 and J is TRBJ2-7; 7 bases fit TRBD1. Germline CDR1 SGHDT, CDR2 YYEEEE. The CDR3 covers 17 residues. This CDR3 reads CASSFLRDRAFSHEQYF. The CDR3 coding sequence is TGTGCCAGCAGCTTTTTACGTGACAGGGCCTTCTCCCACGAGCAGTACTTC.

CDR3 coding DNA: TGTGCCTGGAGCCCCGGTTGGGGGAGAAACTATGGCTACACCTTC. Protein product: CAWSPGWGRNYGYTF. The rearrangement uses TRBV30 and TRBJ1-2; tentatively, D is TRBD1 (5 bases). Germline V gene sequence: CDR1 GTSNPN, CDR2 SVGIG (reference sequence). CDR3 length: 15 amino acids. Between the trimmed V and J ends, which lost 3 bases and 2 bases, there was a span of 16 bases. The full variable domain, its missing parts supplied by reference TRBV30 and TRBJ1-2, is SQTIHQWPATLVQPVGSPLSLECTVEGTSNPNLYWYRQAAGRGLQLLFYSVGIGQISSEVPQNLSASRPQDRQFILSSKKLLLSDSGFYLCAWSPGWGRNYGYTFGSGTRLTVV.

This chain links TRBV5-1 with TRBJ2-7, with D perhaps TRBD1 or TRBD2 (5 bases each). CDR3 size: 14 residues. Germline CDR1 SGHRS, CDR2 YFSETQ. Trimming took 4 bases from V and 7 from J, leaving 18 bases between them. The CDR3: CASSVSGASLEQYF. CDR3 DNA sequence: TGCGCCAGCAGCGTATCCGGGGCCTCCTTGGAGCAGTACTTC.

The chain combines TRBV5-1 with TRBJ2-5; 10 nucleotides line up with TRBD1. CDR1 SGHRS and CDR2 YFSETQ come from the germline V gene. The CDR3 covers 16 residues. With 4 bases clipped from V and 5 bases from J, the junction kept 11 bases outside the gene matches. The CDR3 protein is CASSPQGQGSGETQYF. The CDR3 nucleotides are TGCGCCAGCAGCCCCCAGGGACAGGGGTCGGGGGAGACCCAGTACTTC.

This clone occurred a few times. The DNA for the CDR3 is TGTGCCAGCAGCGGGCGGACAGGGGTTAAGAACACTGAAGCTTTCTTT. It is translated as CASSGRTGVKNTEAFF. J is TRBJ1-1 and V is TRBV27; 9 nucleotides line up with TRBD1. The V gene's germline CDR1 is MNHEY and CDR2 SMNVEV (reference sequence). The CDR3 length is 16 residues. The junction had 9 bases not matched to a gene; V was cut back by 6 bases and J by 1 base.

The genes are TRBV5-1 and TRBJ1-4; D ambiguous. V lost 5 bases to trimming and J lost 0 bases, with 11 bases between them. The CDR3 is 15 amino acids. Germline CDR1 reads SGHRS; CDR2 reads YFSETQ. The CDR3 DNA follows: TGCGCCAGCAGGGCCGTCGCTGCAACTAATGAAAAACTGTTTTTT. Amino acid sequence: CASRAVAATNEKLFF.

V usage is TRBV29-1 and J usage is TRBJ2-2; D possibly corresponds to TRBD1 (6 bases). Germline V CDR1 and CDR2: SQVTM, ANQGSEA. There are 15 residues in the CDR3. Trimming removed 6 bases at V and 4 bases at J, with 18 bases between. CDR3 sequence: CSVRLQGPSTGELFF. CDR3 sequence (DNA): TGCAGCGTACGACTACAGGGCCCCAGCACCGGGGAGCTGTTTTTT.

This clone was picked up a small number of times. The rearrangement uses TRBV5-1 and TRBJ2-1; D not resolved. The CDR3 has 15 residues. Germline V gene lookup returns CDR1 SGHRS and CDR2 YFSETQ. V lost 4 bases, J lost 5 bases, and 16 bases lay in between. CDR3 nucleotide sequence: TGCGCCAGCAGCCGCCGGGTCCCTCCACACAATGAGCAGTTCTTC. Protein product: CASSRRVPPHNEQFF.

The chain links TRBV11-3 to TRBJ2-3; a possible D gene is TRBD2 (5 bases). The CDR3 runs 13 residues. Germline V gene data show CDR1 as SGHNT and CDR2 as YENEEA. The ends were cut back, 0 bases at V and 8 bases at J, with 9 bases in the middle. The CDR3 region has the DNA TGTGCCAGCAGCTTAGAGAGGGCGGGTACGCAGTATTTT. This codes for CASSLERAGTQYF.

The rearrangement uses TRBV6-6 and TRBJ2-2, with D maybe TRBD2 (6 bases). Trimming removed 5 bases from V and 2 bases from J, with 9 bases in between. The CDR3 extends over 14 amino acids. Germline CDR1 is MNHNY and CDR2 is SVGAGI (reference sequence). The CDR3 region is CASSEDYNTGELFF. CDR3 DNA: TGTGCCAGCAGTGAGGACTACAACACCGGGGAGCTGTTTTTT.

This clone has a count of ten or more. The chain joins TRBV19 to TRBJ2-6; 7 bases match TRBD1. The V and J ends lost 6 bases and 1 base, in that order; junction bases with no gene match: 3. This CDR3 has 15 residues. The V gene's germline CDR1 is LNHDA and CDR2 SQIVND (reference sequence). The CDR3 nucleotides read TGTGCCAGTAGCGAGACAGGGTCTGGGGCCAACGTCCTGACTTTC. As protein: CASSETGSGANVLTF.

This chain uses TRBV9 with TRBJ1-6, with D uncertain. CDR1 and CDR2 (germline): SGDLS, YYNGEE. This CDR3 spans 13 amino acids. V lost 2 bases to trimming and J lost 7 bases, with 7 bases between them. CDR3 bases: TGTGCCAGCAGCGTGACTCGGAATTCACCCCTCCACTTT. It is translated as CASSVTRNSPLHF.